Each of the 29 T cell receptor beta chains below was sequenced from the same sample in a study of CD8 T cells in ankylosing spondylitis. These receptors lack a known antigen. Each CDR3 protein gets one entry after TCRdb re-called the 5' RACE reads with MiXCR. The sample records about 540,000 distinct CDR3 sequences, 12% being singletons. The study's findings and limits: Roughly eight highly homologous variants made up a TCR beta motif that seemed to typify ankylosing spondylitis blood.

The sequenced material came from blood, either unsorted or a sorted T cell fraction (not recorded which). Receptors were obtained from a male donor with ankylosing spondylitis.

The sample holds a few counts of this clonotype. V is TRBV12-3 or TRBV12-4 and J is TRBJ2-3; 7 positions agree with TRBD2. The trim removed 7 bases at V and 2 bases at J, leaving 9 bases unmatched. The CDR3 spans 15 residues. Written as DNA, the CDR3 is TGTGCCAGCAATACGCGGGAGCACATCACAGATACGCAGTATTTT. The encoded protein is CASNTREHITDTQYF.

This clonotype was seen a few times. J is TRBJ2-7 and V is TRBV10-3, with 10 bases matching TRBD2. V shed 10 bases and J 1 base; nucleotides not matched to a gene: 7. This CDR3 spans 14 amino acids. CDR1 ENHRY and CDR2 SYGVKD come from the germline V gene. For the CDR3, the DNA is TGTGCCAGCAAAGGACTAGCGGAGTCCTACGAGCAGTACGTC. Protein: CASKGLAESYEQYV.

This clonotype was seen only a few times. The chain recombines TRBV3-1 with TRBJ1-2, with D possibly TRBD1 on 5 matching bases. CDR1 is LGHDT, CDR2 YNNKEL, per germline (reference sequence). This CDR3 has 15 residues. The V gene lost 4 bases and the J gene lost 0 bases, with 12 bases spanning the gap. Here the CDR3 DNA reads TGTGCCAGCAGCCGTACAGGCCAAGCTAACTATGGCTACACCTTC. It translates to CASSRTGQANYGYTF.

The V gene is TRBV20-1, the J gene TRBJ2-5; no firm D call. The CDR3 totals 12 residues. The V gene's germline CDR1 is DFQATT and CDR2 SNEGSKA (reference sequence). The V end lost 4 bases, the J end lost 5 bases, and 11 bases lay between the germline ends. CDR3 nucleotide sequence: TGCAGTGCTACGAGCTCCCCGGAGACCCAGTACTTC. Translating gives CSATSSPETQYF.

This clonotype has just a few counts. The V and J genes are TRBV29-1 and TRBJ2-7; D uncertain. The CDR3 extends over 13 amino acids. The germline V gene encodes CDR1 SQVTM and CDR2 ANQGSEA. V was pared by 4 bases and J by 2 bases, with 12 bases between. Here the CDR3 DNA reads TGCAGCGTTGTAGTACCCGGGCCCTACGAGCAGTACTTC. Protein: CSVVVPGPYEQYF.

This chain uses TRBV5-1 with TRBJ2-1; D unresolved. Trimming removed 7 bases from V and 0 bases from J, with 17 bases in between. Germline lookup yields CDR1 SGHRS and CDR2 YFSETQ. The CDR3 totals 16 residues. CDR3 sequence (DNA): TGCGCCAGCTTGTATGACCATGCAAGCTCCTACAATGAGCAGTTCTTC. It is translated as CASLYDHASSYNEQFF.

This clonotype was seen ten or more times. The CDR3 DNA sequence: TGTGCCAGCAGCCTCCTGACTAGCGTCACCGGGGAGCTGTTTTTT. Translating it yields CASSLLTSVTGELFF. This chain uses TRBV14 with TRBJ2-2; 8 bases agree with TRBD2. The germline CDR1 and CDR2 sequences are SGHDN and FVKESK. The CDR3 covers 15 residues. The trim removed 4 bases at V and 4 bases at J, leaving 5 bases unmatched.

The J gene is TRBJ2-5, the V gene TRBV27, with D perhaps being TRBD1 or TRBD2 (5 bases each). V lost 5 bases to trimming and J lost 5 bases, with 15 bases between them. CDR3 length: 14 amino acids. Germline-derived CDR1 and CDR2 are MNHEY and SMNVEV (reference sequence). CDR3 nucleotide sequence: TGTGCCAGCAGTCTCGCGGGCAGGGCTGAGACCCAGTACTTC. It encodes CASSLAGRAETQYF.

The chain carries TRBV7-9 and TRBJ2-1; D gene uncertain. Trimming removed 6 bases at V and 8 bases at J, with 17 bases between. The CDR3 extends over 14 amino acids. CDR1 SEHNR and CDR2 FQNEAQ come from the germline V gene (reference sequence). The DNA for the CDR3 is TGTGCCAGCAGTCCCCAAGACATCGGCCATGAGCAGTTCTTC. This sequence encodes CASSPQDIGHEQFF.

This clonotype was counted ten times or more. The V call is TRBV5-1, the J call TRBJ1-3, with D hard to call. The germline V gene has CDR1 SGHRS and CDR2 YFSETQ. V was pared by 4 bases and J by 0 bases, with 8 bases between. This CDR3 contains 14 residues. Here the CDR3 DNA reads TGCGCCAGCAGCACAACAAGCTCTGGAAACACCATATATTTT. The encoded protein is CASSTTSSGNTIYF.

The table lists this clonotype with a few counts. The chain is built from TRBV12-3 or TRBV12-4 and TRBJ2-2; D remains ambiguous. The CDR3 extends over 15 amino acids. Trimming shortened V by 2 bases and J by 1 base, and 8 bases separated the two germline ends. The CDR3 region is CASSLRRQNTGELFF. The CDR3 DNA follows: TGTGCCAGCAGTTTAAGACGACAGAACACCGGGGAGCTGTTTTTT.

This clonotype was found a few times. The rearrangement joins TRBV6-5 to TRBJ2-3; 12 bases are shared with TRBD2. The trim removed 2 bases at V and 6 bases at J, leaving 6 bases unmatched. The CDR3 spans 16 residues. The germline V gene encodes CDR1 MNHEY and CDR2 SVGAGI. CDR3 sequence: CASSYTSGRPLDTQYF. CDR3 DNA: TGTGCCAGCAGTTACACTAGCGGGAGGCCACTGGATACGCAGTATTTT.

The chain is built from TRBV7-2 and TRBJ2-7; D is possibly TRBD1 or TRBD2 (5 bases each). V lost 3 bases and J 7 bases, leaving 13 bases between the germline ends. The CDR3 consists of 13 residues. CDR1 SGHTA and CDR2 FQGNSA come from the germline V gene. CDR3 bases: TGTGCCAGCAGCTTGGGGGTCCAGGGTGAGCAGTACTTC. It yields the protein CASSLGVQGEQYF.

This clonotype has a handful of counts. The chain is built from TRBV4-1 and TRBJ1-1; D might be TRBD1 (6 bases). This CDR3 has 14 residues. The germline V gene encodes CDR1 MGHRA and CDR2 YSYEKL. V dropped 6 bases and J dropped 5 bases, with 16 bases sitting between them. CDR3 amino acids: CASRALGARTEAFF. CDR3 DNA sequence: TGCGCCAGCAGAGCCCTGGGGGCGCGAACTGAAGCTTTCTTT.

This clonotype has more than one count but fewer than ten. This chain uses TRBV15 with TRBJ1-3, with TRBD1 identical over 9 bases. Germline V CDR1 and CDR2: LNHNV, YYDKDF (reference sequence). V trimming: 4 bases; J trimming: 5 bases; junction bases outside the gene matches: 9. There are 16 residues in the CDR3. CDR3 nucleotides: TGTGCCACCAGCACCGGTGGGACAGGGCTGCGAAACACCATATATTTT. This codes for CATSTGGTGLRNTIYF.

This chain joins TRBV5-6 and TRBJ2-3; no clear D gene. CDR3 length: 19 residues. Germline V gives CDR1 SGHDT, CDR2 YYEEEE. V shed 4 bases and J shed 2 bases, with 26 bases lying between them. The CDR3 coding sequence is TGTGCCAGCAGCCCCGAATACGGCGGAAAAGACCCTAACACAGATACGCAGTATTTT. Encoded protein: CASSPEYGGKDPNTDTQYF.

In regard to this clonotype: A read error is possible here, since a much larger clone lies one base away. J is TRBJ2-1 and V is TRBV6-5; TRBD1 aligns across 9 bases. V was pared by 0 bases and J by 6 bases, with 3 bases of the junction left unmatched. The germline CDR1 and CDR2 sequences are MNHEY and SVGAGI. This CDR3 comprises 15 residues. The DNA for the CDR3 is TGTGCCAGCAGTTACTCGGGACAGGGCCGCAATGAGCAGTTCTTC. It translates to CASSYSGQGRNEQFF.

This clonotype occurred many times. The chain carries TRBV2 and TRBJ1-4; tentatively, D is TRBD1 (5 bases). V dropped 6 bases and J dropped 8 bases, with 10 bases sitting between them. The CDR3 consists of 12 residues. Germline V gives CDR1 SNHLY, CDR2 FYNNEI. The CDR3 loop reads CASRQGEEKLFF. CDR3 coding DNA: TGTGCCAGCAGGCAGGGAGAGGAAAAACTGTTTTTT.

This clonotype was recorded many times. The J gene is TRBJ1-1, the V gene TRBV20-1; no clear D. The length of the CDR3 is 15 residues. Trimming removed 5 bases at V and 7 bases at J, with 23 bases between. CDR1 is DFQATT and CDR2 is SNEGSKA in the germline V gene (reference sequence). The chain's CDR3 is CSAAHAGPRAGEAFF. As DNA, the CDR3 is TGCAGTGCTGCACACGCCGGGCCACGGGCTGGTGAAGCTTTCTTT.

The CDR3 region has the DNA TGTGCCATCAGTGAGTCAGACTACGAGCAGTACTTC. Protein product: CAISESDYEQYF. This sequence joins TRBV10-3 and TRBJ2-7, with D hard to call. Per germline, CDR1 ENHRY and CDR2 SYGVKD. The CDR3 length is 12 residues. V was cut by 0 bases and J by 3 bases, with 3 bases left in between.

This clonotype was counted only a few times. CDR3 sequence (DNA): TGTGCCAGCAGCTTAGGGTCTAGCGGGAAAGAGACCCAGTACTTC. Its translation is CASSLGSSGKETQYF. V gene TRBV7-2 combines with J gene TRBJ2-5; 9 bases are a match to TRBD2. The germline gives CDR1 SGHTA, CDR2 FQGNSA. CDR3 length: 15 amino acids. V gave up 1 base and J gave up 3 bases; unmatched junction bases: 3.

The chain uses TRBV7-9 and TRBJ2-5; 8 bases line up with TRBD2. Per the germline V gene, CDR1 is SEHNR and CDR2 is FQNEAQ (reference sequence). CDR3 length equals 14 residues. Trimming cost V 4 bases and J 5 bases; bases outside gene matches: 6. The CDR3 DNA reads as TGTGCCAGCAGCTCAGCGGGAGACGGGGAGACCCAGTACTTC. Protein: CASSSAGDGETQYF. Filled out from reference TRBV7-9 and TRBJ2-5, the complete variable domain reads DTGVSQNPRHKITKRGQNVTFRCDPISEHNRLYWYRQTLGQGPEFLTYFQNEAQLEKSRLLSDRFSAERPKGSFSTLEIQRTEQGDSAMYLCASSSAGDGETQYFGPGTRLLVL.

J is TRBJ1-4 and V is TRBV7-6; D gene uncertain. Germline V gene data show CDR1 as SGHVS and CDR2 as FNYEAQ. The germline V and J ends were trimmed by 5 bases and 3 bases, with 13 bases remaining between them. There are 15 residues in the CDR3. DNA for the CDR3: TGTGCCAGCAGCGCCCGGGGAGCGGCTAATGAAAAACTGTTTTTT. As protein: CASSARGAANEKLFF.

The chain links TRBV30 to TRBJ2-2, with D possibly being TRBD2 (6 bases). CDR3 length: 15 amino acids. V lost 1 base and J lost 4, with 13 bases in between. Per the germline V gene, CDR1 is GTSNPN and CDR2 is SVGIG (reference sequence). The CDR3 DNA reads as TGTGCCTGGAGTGCGGGAGTCACGGGCACCGGGGAGCTGTTTTTT. Encoded protein: CAWSAGVTGTGELFF.

This clonotype came up a few times. The V gene is TRBV29-1, the J gene TRBJ2-5; 10 positions agree with TRBD2. From germline, CDR1 is SQVTM and CDR2 ANQGSEA. This CDR3 has 13 amino acids. Germline trimming cut 8 bases from V and 4 bases from J; bases unmatched to any gene: 7. The CDR3 spells CSSWASGGETQYF. The CDR3 DNA sequence: TGCAGCTCTTGGGCTAGCGGGGGAGAGACCCAGTACTTC.

The chain combines TRBV29-1 with TRBJ2-5; D gene unclear. The CDR3 spans 15 residues. V shed 0 bases and J shed 2 bases, with 13 bases lying between them. Germline-derived CDR1 and CDR2 are SQVTM and ANQGSEA. The CDR3 region is CSVEDLTLRQETQYF. In DNA form, the CDR3 reads TGCAGCGTTGAAGATCTCACCCTGAGGCAAGAGACCCAGTACTTC.

This clonotype was seen only a few times. V gene TRBV6-2 or TRBV6-3 combines with J gene TRBJ1-5, with D tentatively TRBD1 (6 bases). The CDR3 is made up of 16 amino acids. The germline V gene has CDR1 MNHEY and CDR2 SVGEGT. V lost 2 bases to trimming and J lost 2 bases, with 13 bases between them. The CDR3 sequence is CASSYVQGGGNQPQHF. CDR3 DNA sequence: TGTGCCAGCAGTTACGTCCAAGGGGGGGGCAATCAGCCCCAGCATTTT.

The chain combines TRBV12-5 with TRBJ2-1; possible D gene TRBD2, 6 bases. The CDR3 covers 17 residues. Trimming pared 0 bases from V and 1 base from J, leaving 13 bases between. Germline V gene data show CDR1 as LGHNT and CDR2 as FRNRAP. CDR3 sequence: CASGLVQTGDSYNEQFF. The CDR3 nucleotides read TGTGCTAGTGGTTTGGTACAGACGGGAGATTCCTACAATGAGCAGTTCTTC.

The genes are TRBV7-2 and TRBJ2-7; TRBD1 matches at 9 bases. The CDR3 consists of 16 residues. In germline, CDR1 is SGHTA, CDR2 FQGNSA. J was trimmed by 4 bases and V by 1 base; bases with no gene match: 8. CDR3 sequence: CASSLGPRQGGYEQYF. DNA for the CDR3: TGTGCCAGCAGCTTAGGCCCAAGACAGGGGGGGTACGAGCAGTACTTC.